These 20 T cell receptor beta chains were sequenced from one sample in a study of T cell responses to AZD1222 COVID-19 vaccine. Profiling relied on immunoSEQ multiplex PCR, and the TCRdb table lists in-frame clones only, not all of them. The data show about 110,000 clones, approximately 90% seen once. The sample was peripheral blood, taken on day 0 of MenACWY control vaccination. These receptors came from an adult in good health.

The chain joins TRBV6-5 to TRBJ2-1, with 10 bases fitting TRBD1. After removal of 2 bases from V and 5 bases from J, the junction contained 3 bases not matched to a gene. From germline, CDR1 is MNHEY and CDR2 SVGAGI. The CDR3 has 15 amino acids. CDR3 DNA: TGTGCCAGCAGTTACGGACAGGGGGGGCACAATGAGCAGTTCTTC. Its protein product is CASSYGQGGHNEQFF.

CDR3 DNA: TGCGCCAGCAGCGGGACAGGGGGCGACCTCACTGAAGCTTTCTTT. Translation: CASSGTGGDLTEAFF. This sequence joins TRBV5-1 and TRBJ1-1, with 12 bases matching TRBD1. The V gene's germline CDR1 is SGHRS and CDR2 YFSETQ. The CDR3 extends over 15 amino acids. The V and J ends lost 4 bases and 4 bases, in that order; junction bases with no gene match: 5.

This chain's CDR3 is CASGLSGANVLTF. Here the CDR3 DNA reads TGCGCCAGCGGGCTCTCTGGGGCCAACGTCCTGACTTTC. The rearrangement joins TRBV5-1 to TRBJ2-6; D uncertain. The V end was cut by 7 bases, the J end by 0 bases, with 5 bases between. CDR3 length: 13 amino acids. Germline CDR1 SGHRS, CDR2 YFSETQ. The full variable domain, completed using reference TRBV5-1 and TRBJ2-6, is KAGVTQTPRYLIKTRGQQVTLSCSPISGHRSVSWYQQTPGQGLQFLFEYFSETQRNKGNFPGRFSGRQFSNSRSEMNVSTLELGDSALYLCASGLSGANVLTFGAGSRLTVL.

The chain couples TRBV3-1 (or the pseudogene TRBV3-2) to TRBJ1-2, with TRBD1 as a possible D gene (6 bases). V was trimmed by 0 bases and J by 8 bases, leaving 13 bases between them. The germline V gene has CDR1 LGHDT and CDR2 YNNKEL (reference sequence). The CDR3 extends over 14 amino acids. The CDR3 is CASSQDPGGRGYTF. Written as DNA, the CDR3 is TGTGCCAGCAGCCAAGACCCCGGGGGCCGGGGCTACACCTTC.

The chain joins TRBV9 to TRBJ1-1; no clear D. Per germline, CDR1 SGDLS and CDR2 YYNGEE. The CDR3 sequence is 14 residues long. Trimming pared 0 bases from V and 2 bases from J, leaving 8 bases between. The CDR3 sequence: CASSVVRGNTEAFF. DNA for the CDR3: TGTGCCAGCAGCGTAGTGCGGGGAAACACTGAAGCTTTCTTT.

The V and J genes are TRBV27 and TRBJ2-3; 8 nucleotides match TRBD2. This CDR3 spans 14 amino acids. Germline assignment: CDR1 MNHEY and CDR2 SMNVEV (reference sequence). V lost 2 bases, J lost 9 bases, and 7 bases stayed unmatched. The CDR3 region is CASSLRGGPWTQYF. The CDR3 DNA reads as TGTGCCAGCAGTTTACGGGGGGGCCCCTGGACGCAGTATTTT.

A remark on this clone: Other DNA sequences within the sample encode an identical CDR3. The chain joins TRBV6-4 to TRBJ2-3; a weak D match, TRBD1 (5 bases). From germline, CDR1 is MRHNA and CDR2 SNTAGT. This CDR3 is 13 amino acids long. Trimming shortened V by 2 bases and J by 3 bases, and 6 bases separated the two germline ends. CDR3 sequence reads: CASSDRGTDTQYF. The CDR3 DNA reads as TGTGCCAGCAGTGACAGGGGAACAGATACGCAGTATTTT.

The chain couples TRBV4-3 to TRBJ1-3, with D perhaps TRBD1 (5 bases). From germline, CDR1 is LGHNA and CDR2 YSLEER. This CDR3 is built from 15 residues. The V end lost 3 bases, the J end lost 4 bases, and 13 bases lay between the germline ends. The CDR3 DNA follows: TGCGCCAGCAGCCATGACCGGGGGTCCGGAAACACCATATATTTT. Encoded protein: CASSHDRGSGNTIYF.

The CDR3 nucleotides are TGTGCCAGCAGTGTGCGAGCTAACTATGGCTACACCTTC. Amino acid sequence: CASSVRANYGYTF. The genes are TRBV2 and TRBJ1-2; no firm D call. This CDR3 is 13 amino acids long. V was trimmed by 4 bases and J by 0 bases, leaving 6 bases between them. CDR1 is SNHLY and CDR2 is FYNNEI in the germline V gene.

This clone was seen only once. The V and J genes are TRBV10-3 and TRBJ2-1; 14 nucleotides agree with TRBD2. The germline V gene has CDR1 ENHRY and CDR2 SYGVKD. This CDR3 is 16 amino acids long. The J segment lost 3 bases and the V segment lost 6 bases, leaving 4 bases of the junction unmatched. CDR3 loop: CAISSGTSGGYNEQFF. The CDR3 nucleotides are TGTGCCATCAGCTCCGGGACTAGCGGGGGCTACAATGAGCAGTTCTTC.

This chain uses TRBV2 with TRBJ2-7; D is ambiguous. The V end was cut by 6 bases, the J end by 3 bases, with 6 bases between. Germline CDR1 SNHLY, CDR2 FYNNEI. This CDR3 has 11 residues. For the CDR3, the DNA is TGTGCCAGCAGCTCCGACTACGAGCAGTACTTC. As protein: CASSSDYEQYF.

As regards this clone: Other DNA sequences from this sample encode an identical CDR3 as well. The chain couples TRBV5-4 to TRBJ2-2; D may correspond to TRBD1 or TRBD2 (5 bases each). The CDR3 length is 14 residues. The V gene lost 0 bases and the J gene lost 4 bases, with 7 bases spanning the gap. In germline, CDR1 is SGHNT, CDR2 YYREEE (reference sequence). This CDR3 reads CASSLAGSTGELFF. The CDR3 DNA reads TGTGCCAGCAGCTTGGCAGGGAGCACCGGGGAGCTGTTTTTT. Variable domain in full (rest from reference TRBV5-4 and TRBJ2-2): ETGVTQSPTHLIKTRGQQVTLRCSSQSGHNTVSWYQQALGQGPQFIFQYYREEENGRGNFPPRFSGLQFPNYSSELNVNALELDDSALYLCASSLAGSTGELFFGEGSRLTVL.

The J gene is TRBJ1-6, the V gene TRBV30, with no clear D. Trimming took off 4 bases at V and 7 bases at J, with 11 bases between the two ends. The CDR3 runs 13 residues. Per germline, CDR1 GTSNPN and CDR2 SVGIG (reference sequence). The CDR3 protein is CAWNPGSNSPLHF. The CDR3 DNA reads TGTGCCTGGAACCCTGGGAGCAATTCACCCCTCCACTTT. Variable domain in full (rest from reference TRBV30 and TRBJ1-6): SQTIHQWPATLVQPVGSPLSLECTVEGTSNPNLYWYRQAAGRGLQLLFYSVGIGQISSEVPQNLSASRPQDRQFILSSKKLLLSDSGFYLCAWNPGSNSPLHFGNGTRLTVT.

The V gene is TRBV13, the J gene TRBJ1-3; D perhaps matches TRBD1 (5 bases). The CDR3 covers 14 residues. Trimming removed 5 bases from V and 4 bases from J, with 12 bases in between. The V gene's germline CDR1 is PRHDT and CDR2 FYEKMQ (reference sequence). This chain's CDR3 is CASSRAGSGNTIYF. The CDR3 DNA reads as TGTGCCAGCAGCCGGGCAGGGTCAGGAAACACCATATATTTT.

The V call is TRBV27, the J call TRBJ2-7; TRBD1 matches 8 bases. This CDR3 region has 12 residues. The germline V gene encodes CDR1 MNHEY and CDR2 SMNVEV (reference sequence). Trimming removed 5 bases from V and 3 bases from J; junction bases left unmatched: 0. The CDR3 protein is CASSTGGYEQYF. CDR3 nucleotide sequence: TGTGCCAGCAGTACAGGGGGCTACGAGCAGTACTTC.

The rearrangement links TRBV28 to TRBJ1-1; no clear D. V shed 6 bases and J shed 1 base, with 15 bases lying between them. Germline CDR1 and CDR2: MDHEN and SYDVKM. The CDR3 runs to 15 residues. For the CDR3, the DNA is TGTGCCAGCAGACCGAGGAGTGGTGGGAACACTGAAGCTTTCTTT. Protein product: CASRPRSGGNTEAFF.

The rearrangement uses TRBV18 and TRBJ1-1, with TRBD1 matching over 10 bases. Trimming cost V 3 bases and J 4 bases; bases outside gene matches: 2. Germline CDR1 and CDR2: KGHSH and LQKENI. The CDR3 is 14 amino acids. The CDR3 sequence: CASSPDRGATEAFF. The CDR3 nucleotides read TGTGCCAGCTCACCGGACAGGGGGGCCACTGAAGCTTTCTTT.

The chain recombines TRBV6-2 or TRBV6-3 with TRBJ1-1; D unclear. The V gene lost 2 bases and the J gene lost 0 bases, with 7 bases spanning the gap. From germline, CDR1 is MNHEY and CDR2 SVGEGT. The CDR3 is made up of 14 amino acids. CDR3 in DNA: TGTGCCAGCAGTTACCTACCGGTGAACACTGAAGCTTTCTTT. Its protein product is CASSYLPVNTEAFF.

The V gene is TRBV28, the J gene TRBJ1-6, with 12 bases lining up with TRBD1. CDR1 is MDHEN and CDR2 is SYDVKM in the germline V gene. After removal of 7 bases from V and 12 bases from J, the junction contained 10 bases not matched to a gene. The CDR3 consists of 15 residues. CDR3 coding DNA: TGTGCCAGCACTTTGGGACAGGGGGCCCGGGGACCCCTCCACTTT. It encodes CASTLGQGARGPLHF.

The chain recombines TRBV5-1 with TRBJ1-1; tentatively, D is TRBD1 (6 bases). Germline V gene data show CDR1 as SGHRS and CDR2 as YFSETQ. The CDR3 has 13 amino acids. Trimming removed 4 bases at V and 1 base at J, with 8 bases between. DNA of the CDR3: TGCGCCAGCAGCGGGGGGCCGAACACTGAAGCTTTCTTT. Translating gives CASSGGPNTEAFF.